What follows is one TCR beta chain and its context. These data belong to a study of blood T cell repertoires in COVID-19. Study context: Some COVID-19 samples were acute and others convalescent; all came from the United States, Italy and Spain. The cDNA or gDNA used as material had been derived from T cells, B-cell-depleted T cells, or PBMCs.

In the study's own analysis: Using reference gene primer amplification, nucleated cell counts were estimated. The table came from immunoSEQ multiplex PCR; TCRdb's copy has only in-frame clones and leaves some out. That table furnishes V, J and clone size, whereas the DNA furnished D and trimming. The data show around 200,000 clones, 84% seen once. V gave up 4 bases and J gave up 1 base; unmatched junction bases: 3. The length of the CDR3 is 14 residues. In germline, CDR1 is ENHRY, CDR2 SYGVKD. The V call is TRBV10-3, the J call TRBJ1-1; 7 bases map to TRBD1. Sequenced sample: peripheral blood. The TCR comes from a human donor in a cohort sampled during active COVID-19. The DNA of the CDR3 is TGTGCCATCAGTGGCGGACAGGAGAACACTGAAGCTTTCTTT. As protein: CAISGGQENTEAFF.